This entry is about one TCR beta chain. Its antigen remains unknown. The germline gives CDR1 ENHRY, CDR2 SYGVKD. This CDR3 is built from 17 residues. Germline trimming cut 5 bases from V and 2 bases from J; bases unmatched to any gene: 9. This specimen comes from a study of Tregs in tolerant kidney transplant recipients. Study outcomes and limitations: Biological reproducibility was not directly addressed in this study. Tregs expanded with activated donor B cells seemed most donor-specific. Tolerant patients' donor-specific Tregs expanded beyond overall Tregs, suggesting antigen-driven growth.

Mixed chimerism was transient after nonmyeloablative marrow transplants from related graft donors. Unstimulated Tregs (CD4+CD25+CD127-) and CD4+CD25- non-Tregs were sorted from PBMCs. Method: immunoSEQ multiplex PCR; TCRdb's copy keeps in-frame clones and lacks some. The table lists 84,000 or so clones, under 95% of them singletons. This clonotype originated in a human patient who received a combined kidney and bone marrow transplant. Some T cells here may be from the graft donor. This specimen consisted of CD4+ T cells from blood (PBMCs), obtained 12 months after the transplant. This rearrangement joins TRBV10-3 to TRBJ2-5; 12 nucleotides match TRBD2. As DNA, the CDR3 is TGTGCCATCAGTAAGCTCCGACTAGCGGGGGAGCAAGAGACCCAGTACTTC. As protein: CAISKLRLAGEQETQYF.